Presented here are 5 T cell receptor beta chains from one specimen sequenced in a study of T-cell reconstitution after alpha-beta-depleted transplantation in children. Study-wide points: When one year had passed after transplant, most T-cell counts and diversity came from newly produced T cells.

Preparation of the TCRbeta library was carried out with unique molecular identifiers. MiXCR was run by TCRdb on the PCR reads, yielding one entry per CDR3 protein. The sample includes about 290,000 distinct CDR3 sequences, about 7.3% of them seen just once. These TCRs' antigens remain unknown. Sequenced here: peripheral blood, sampled 360 days after TCRalphabeta/CD19-depleted stem cell transplant. These receptors were obtained from a female patient between 2 and 15 years old who had a stem cell transplant for Fanconi anemia, so the T cells may come from the graft donor.

This clonotype has at least ten counts. The genes are TRBV2 and TRBJ2-3; the D gene is possibly TRBD2 (7 bases). CDR1 and CDR2 (germline): SNHLY, FYNNEI. Trimming removed 9 bases at V and 2 bases at J, with 21 bases between. The CDR3 runs 16 residues. The CDR3 coding sequence is TGTGCCAGGAGGGGGGGGCAGCGGGGACACACAGATACGCAGTATTTT. Amino acid sequence: CARRGGQRGHTDTQYF.

This clonotype was seen many times. This chain uses TRBV12-3 or TRBV12-4 with TRBJ2-1; D is unclear. The V end was cut by 8 bases, the J end by 6 bases, with 14 bases between. The CDR3 sequence is 13 residues long. CDR3 loop: CASLSGRSNEQFF. CDR3 nucleotide sequence: TGTGCCAGCCTTTCCGGTCGTAGCAATGAGCAGTTCTTC.

This sequence joins TRBV20-1 and TRBJ1-4; possibly TRBD1 for D (5 bases). Trimming shortened V by 5 bases and J by 5 bases, and 18 bases separated the two germline ends. The CDR3 is made up of 15 amino acids. Germline CDR1 reads DFQATT; CDR2 reads SNEGSKA (reference sequence). CDR3 amino acids: CSAPTIGEGNEKLFF. CDR3 nucleotide sequence: TGCAGTGCTCCCACCATAGGGGAGGGGAATGAAAAACTGTTTTTT.

This clonotype was counted at least ten times. J is TRBJ2-7 and V is TRBV5-1; unclear D gene. The germline V gene encodes CDR1 SGHRS and CDR2 YFSETQ. CDR3 length: 14 amino acids. V was shortened by 2 bases and J by 2 bases, with 11 bases between the two germline ends. The CDR3 DNA reads TGCGCCAGCAGCTTTGGACCTCCTCCCTACGAGCAGTACTTC. Translated, it gives CASSFGPPPYEQYF. The variable domain in full, with the rest retrieved from reference TRBV5-1 and TRBJ2-7, is KAGVTQTPRYLIKTRGQQVTLSCSPISGHRSVSWYQQTPGQGLQFLFEYFSETQRNKGNFPGRFSGRQFSNSRSEMNVSTLELGDSALYLCASSFGPPPYEQYFGPGTRLTVT.

The chain has TRBV7-9 and TRBJ1-2; D remains ambiguous. Germline V lookup: CDR1 SEHNR, CDR2 FQNEAQ (reference sequence). The CDR3 consists of 15 residues. Trimming left V 5 bases short and J 0 bases short, with 13 bases between. CDR3 nucleotide sequence: TGTGCCAGCAGCCCCCGAGTCGATTCTAACTATGGCTACACCTTC. It codes for CASSPRVDSNYGYTF.